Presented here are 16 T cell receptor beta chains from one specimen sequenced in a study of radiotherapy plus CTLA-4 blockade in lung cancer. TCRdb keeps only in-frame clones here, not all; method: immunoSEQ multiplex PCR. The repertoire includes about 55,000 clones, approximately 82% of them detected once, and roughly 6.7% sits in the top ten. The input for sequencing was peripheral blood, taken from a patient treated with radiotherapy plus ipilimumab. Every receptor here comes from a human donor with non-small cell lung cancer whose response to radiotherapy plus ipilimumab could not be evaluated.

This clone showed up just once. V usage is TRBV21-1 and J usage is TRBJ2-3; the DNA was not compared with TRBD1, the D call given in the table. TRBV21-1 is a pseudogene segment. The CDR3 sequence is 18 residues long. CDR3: CASSTQKCDIEGGDTQYF. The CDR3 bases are TGTGCCAGCAGCACCCAAAAGTGCGACATAGAAGGGGGAGATACGCAGTATTTT.

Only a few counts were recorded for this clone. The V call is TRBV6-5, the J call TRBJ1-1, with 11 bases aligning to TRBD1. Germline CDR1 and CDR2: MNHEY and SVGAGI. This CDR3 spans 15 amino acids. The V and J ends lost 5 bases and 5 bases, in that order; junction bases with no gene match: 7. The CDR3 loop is CASSRDRGIVTEAFF. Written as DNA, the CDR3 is TGTGCCAGCAGTAGGGACAGGGGGATAGTAACTGAAGCTTTCTTT.

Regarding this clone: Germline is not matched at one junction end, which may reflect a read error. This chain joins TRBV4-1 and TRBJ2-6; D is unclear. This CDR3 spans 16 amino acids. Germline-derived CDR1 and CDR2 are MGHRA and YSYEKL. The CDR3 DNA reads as TGTGCCAGCAGCCAAGGTTCCTCCTCTGGGGCCAACGTCCTGACTTTC. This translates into CASSQGSSSGANVLTF.

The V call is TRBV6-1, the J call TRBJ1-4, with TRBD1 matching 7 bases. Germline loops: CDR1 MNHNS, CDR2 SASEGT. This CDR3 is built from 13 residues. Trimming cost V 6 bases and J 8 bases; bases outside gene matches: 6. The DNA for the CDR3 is TGTGCCAGCAGAGTTGACAGGGACGAAAAACTGTTTTTT. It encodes CASRVDRDEKLFF.

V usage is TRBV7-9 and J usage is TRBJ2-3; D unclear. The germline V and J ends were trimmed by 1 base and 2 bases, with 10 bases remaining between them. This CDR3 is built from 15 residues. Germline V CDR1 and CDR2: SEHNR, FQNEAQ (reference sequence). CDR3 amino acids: CASSLGSSLTDTQYF. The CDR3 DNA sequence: TGTGCCAGCAGCTTAGGTTCCTCACTCACAGATACGCAGTATTTT.

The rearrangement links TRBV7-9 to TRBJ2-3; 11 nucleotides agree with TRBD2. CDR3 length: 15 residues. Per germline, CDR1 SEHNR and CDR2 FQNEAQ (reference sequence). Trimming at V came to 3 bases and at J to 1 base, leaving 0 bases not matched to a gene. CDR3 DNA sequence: TGTGCCAGCAGCTTTAGCGGGGGGGGCACAGATACGCAGTATTTT. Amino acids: CASSFSGGGTDTQYF.

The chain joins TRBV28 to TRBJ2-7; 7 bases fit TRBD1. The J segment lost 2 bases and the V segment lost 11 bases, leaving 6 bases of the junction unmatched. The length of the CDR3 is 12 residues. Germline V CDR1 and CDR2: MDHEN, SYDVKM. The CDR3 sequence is CASGQPTYEQYF. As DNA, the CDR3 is TGTGCCTCGGGACAGCCCACCTACGAGCAGTACTTC.

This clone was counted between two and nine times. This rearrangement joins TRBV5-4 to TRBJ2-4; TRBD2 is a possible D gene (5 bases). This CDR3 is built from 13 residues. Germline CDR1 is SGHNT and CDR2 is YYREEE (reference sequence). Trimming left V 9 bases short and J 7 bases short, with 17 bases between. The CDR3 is CATAQGRSNIQYF. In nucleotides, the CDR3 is TGTGCCACCGCGCAAGGGAGAAGCAACATTCAGTACTTC.

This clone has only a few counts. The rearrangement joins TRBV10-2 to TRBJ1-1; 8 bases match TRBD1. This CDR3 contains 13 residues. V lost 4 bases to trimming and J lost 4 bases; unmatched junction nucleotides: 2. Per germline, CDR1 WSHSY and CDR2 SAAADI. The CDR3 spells CASSAQGGTEAFF. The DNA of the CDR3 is TGCGCCAGCAGTGCACAGGGGGGCACTGAAGCTTTCTTT.

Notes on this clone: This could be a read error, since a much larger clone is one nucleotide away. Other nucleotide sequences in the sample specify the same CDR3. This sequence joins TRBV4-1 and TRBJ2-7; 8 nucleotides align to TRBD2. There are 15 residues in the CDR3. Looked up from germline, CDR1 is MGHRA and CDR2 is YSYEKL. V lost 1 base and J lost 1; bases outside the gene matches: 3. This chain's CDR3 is CASSQGLARSYEQYF. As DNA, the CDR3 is TGCGCCAGCAGCCAAGGACTAGCGAGGTCCTACGAGCAGTACTTC.

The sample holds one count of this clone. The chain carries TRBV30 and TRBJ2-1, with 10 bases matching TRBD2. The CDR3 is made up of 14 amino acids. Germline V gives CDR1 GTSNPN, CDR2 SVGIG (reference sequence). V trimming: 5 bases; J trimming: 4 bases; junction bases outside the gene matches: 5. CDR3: CAWDASGSYNEQFF. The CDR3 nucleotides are TGTGCCTGGGACGCTAGCGGGAGTTACAATGAGCAGTTCTTC.

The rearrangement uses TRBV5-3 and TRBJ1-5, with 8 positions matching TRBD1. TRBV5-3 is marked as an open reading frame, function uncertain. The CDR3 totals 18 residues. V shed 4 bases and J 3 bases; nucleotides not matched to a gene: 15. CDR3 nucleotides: TGTGCCAGAAGCCAGCCAACCTCACAGGGGGGAAACAATCAGCCCCAGCATTTT. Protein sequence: CARSQPTSQGGNNQPQHF.

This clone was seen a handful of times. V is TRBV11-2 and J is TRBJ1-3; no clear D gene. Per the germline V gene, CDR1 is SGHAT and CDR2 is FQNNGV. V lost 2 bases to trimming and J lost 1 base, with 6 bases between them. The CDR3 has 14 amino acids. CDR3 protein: CASSLLESGNTIYF. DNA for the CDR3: TGTGCCAGCAGCTTACTTGAGTCTGGAAACACCATATATTTT. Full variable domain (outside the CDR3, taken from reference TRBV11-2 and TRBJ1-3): EAGVAQSPRYKIIEKRQSVAFWCNPISGHATLYWYQQILGQGPKLLIQFQNNGVVDDSQLPKDRFSAERLKGVDSTLKIQPAKLEDSAVYLCASSLLESGNTIYFGEGSWLTVV.

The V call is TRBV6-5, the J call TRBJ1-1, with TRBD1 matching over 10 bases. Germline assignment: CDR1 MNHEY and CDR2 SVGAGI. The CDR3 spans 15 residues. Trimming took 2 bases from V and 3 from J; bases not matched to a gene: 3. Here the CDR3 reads CASSYGTGVDTEAFF. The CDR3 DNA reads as TGTGCCAGCAGTTACGGGACAGGGGTGGACACTGAAGCTTTCTTT.

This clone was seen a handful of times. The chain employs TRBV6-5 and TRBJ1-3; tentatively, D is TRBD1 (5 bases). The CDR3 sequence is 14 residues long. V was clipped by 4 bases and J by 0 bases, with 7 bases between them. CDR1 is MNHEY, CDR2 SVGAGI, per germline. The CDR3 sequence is CASSFQGSGNTIYF. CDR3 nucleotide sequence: TGTGCCAGCAGTTTTCAGGGCTCTGGAAACACCATATATTTT.

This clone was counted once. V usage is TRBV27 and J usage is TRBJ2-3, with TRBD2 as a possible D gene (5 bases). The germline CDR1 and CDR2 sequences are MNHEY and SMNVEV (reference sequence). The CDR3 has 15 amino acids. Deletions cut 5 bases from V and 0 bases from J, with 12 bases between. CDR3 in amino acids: CASSPRTASTDTQYF. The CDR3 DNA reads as TGTGCCAGCAGTCCGAGGACTGCTAGCACAGATACGCAGTATTTT.